The 23 T cell receptor beta chains given below trace back to one sample, sequenced in a study of T cells after yellow fever vaccination. TCRdb recomputed calls from the 5' RACE reads with MiXCR, one row per CDR3 protein. The sample lists fewer than 500,000 distinct CDR3 sequences, about 19% occurring once. This specimen consisted of PBMCs, obtained before the yellow fever booster vaccination. The receptors originated from a man aged 18 to 35 who received the YFV17D yellow fever vaccine.

The chain joins TRBV6-1 to TRBJ1-6; possible D gene TRBD1, 5 bases. The CDR3 runs to 15 residues. V was trimmed by 2 bases and J by 9 bases, leaving 14 bases between them. The V gene's germline CDR1 is MNHNS and CDR2 SASEGT. As DNA, the CDR3 is TGTGCCAGCAGTGAAAAAAGGGGATCAGGTTCACCCCTCCACTTT. Protein: CASSEKRGSGSPLHF.

This clonotype was observed a handful of times. The CDR3 loop reads CASSLPLFRAGANTGELFF. The CDR3 DNA is TGTGCCAGCAGCCTCCCCCTTTTTCGAGCGGGGGCCAACACCGGGGAGCTGTTTTTT. This chain connects TRBV7-2 to TRBJ2-2, with 8 bases aligning to TRBD2. The V segment lost 5 bases and the J segment 2 bases; nucleotides outside the gene matches: 16. Per the germline V gene, CDR1 is SGHTA and CDR2 is FQGNSA. The CDR3 runs to 19 residues.

There are a few counts of this clonotype. This sequence joins TRBV6-5 and TRBJ2-1, with D possibly TRBD2 on 5 matching bases. Trimming pared 6 bases from V and 6 bases from J, leaving 6 bases between. The CDR3 has 11 residues. Germline lookup yields CDR1 MNHEY and CDR2 SVGAGI. The CDR3 nucleotides are TGTGCCAGCAGGGAGGTCAATGAGCAGTTCTTC. Translated, it gives CASREVNEQFF.

This clonotype has just a few counts. J is TRBJ2-2 and V is TRBV4-2; 9 nucleotides match TRBD2. The J segment lost 1 base and the V segment lost 3 bases, leaving 9 bases of the junction unmatched. The CDR3 totals 18 residues. Germline V lookup: CDR1 LGHNA, CDR2 YNFKEQ. CDR3 region: CASSQWGSGGRNTGELFF. DNA of the CDR3: TGTGCCAGCAGCCAGTGGGGGAGCGGGGGGCGGAACACCGGGGAGCTGTTTTTT.

V gene TRBV7-9 combines with J gene TRBJ2-7, with D perhaps matching TRBD2 (5 bases). V lost 4 bases and J 0 bases, leaving 16 bases between the germline ends. The CDR3 totals 16 residues. Per germline, CDR1 SEHNR and CDR2 FQNEAQ (reference sequence). The CDR3 nucleotides are TGTGCCAGCAGCTCCGAGGAGGTGACCGGCTCCTACGAGCAGTACTTC. Protein sequence: CASSSEEVTGSYEQYF.

This clonotype occurred a few times. V is TRBV28 and J is TRBJ2-3, with a tentative D call TRBD2 (7 bases). The germline CDR1 and CDR2 sequences are MDHEN and SYDVKM. This CDR3 spans 14 amino acids. V was pared by 6 bases and J by 1 base, with 11 bases between. The DNA for the CDR3 is TGTGCCAGCAGGCTGGGGGGGCGCACAGATACGCAGTATTTT. Translated, it gives CASRLGGRTDTQYF.

The chain is built from TRBV6-5 and TRBJ2-2, with D unclear. Germline loops: CDR1 MNHEY, CDR2 SVGAGI. V was clipped by 6 bases and J by 3 bases, with 8 bases between them. This CDR3 spans 13 amino acids. The CDR3 bases are TGTGCCAGCAGGGCCTGGGACACCGGGGAGCTGTTTTTT. This codes for CASRAWDTGELFF.

This clonotype was seen a few times. This rearrangement joins TRBV10-3 to TRBJ1-2; unclear D gene. The CDR3 spans 12 residues. The germline gives CDR1 ENHRY, CDR2 SYGVKD. Trimming left V 5 bases short and J 5 bases short, with 9 bases between. CDR3 loop: CAISRTAYGYTF. The CDR3 bases are TGTGCCATCAGTCGGACGGCATATGGCTACACCTTC.

The V gene is TRBV20-1, the J gene TRBJ1-1; a weak D match, TRBD1 (6 bases). The CDR3 runs to 11 residues. Germline V gene data show CDR1 as DFQATT and CDR2 as SNEGSKA (reference sequence). V lost 6 bases and J 6 bases, leaving 11 bases between the germline ends. In DNA form, the CDR3 reads TGCAGTGCCTTTGGACAGCCTGAAGCTTTCTTT. This codes for CSAFGQPEAFF.

The V call is TRBV14, the J call TRBJ2-5; D may be TRBD2 (6 bases). The CDR3 runs 16 residues. Germline-derived CDR1 and CDR2 are SGHDN and FVKESK. Trimming removed 1 base from V and 0 bases from J, with 12 bases in between. CDR3 residues: CASSQVRRDYQETQYF. The DNA for the CDR3 is TGTGCCAGCAGCCAAGTGAGGAGGGACTACCAAGAGACCCAGTACTTC.

Remarks on this clonotype: A read error is possible here, since a much larger clone lies one base away. The chain links TRBV10-3 to TRBJ2-1; unclear D gene. This CDR3 is built from 11 residues. V lost 1 base and J lost 10, with 5 bases in between. Germline loops: CDR1 ENHRY, CDR2 SYGVKD. The CDR3: CAISELEEQFF. The CDR3 DNA is TGTGCCATCAGTGAGTTGGAGGAGCAGTTCTTC.

The J gene is TRBJ1-6, the V gene TRBV4-3; tentatively, D is TRBD1 (5 bases). The CDR3 covers 15 residues. With 4 bases removed from V and 9 bases from J, the gap between germline ends came to 16 bases. Per the germline V gene, CDR1 is LGHNA and CDR2 is YSLEER. The CDR3 reads CASSPRHRSTSPLHF. CDR3 bases: TGCGCCAGCAGCCCCAGACACAGGAGTACTTCACCCCTCCACTTT.

This clonotype was picked up many times. V gene TRBV7-9 combines with J gene TRBJ1-1; 7 positions agree with TRBD1. V shed 3 bases and J 4 bases; nucleotides not matched to a gene: 5. The CDR3 extends over 14 amino acids. In germline, CDR1 is SEHNR, CDR2 FQNEAQ (reference sequence). The CDR3 is CASSLTGQGTEAFF. DNA for the CDR3: TGTGCCAGCAGCTTGACAGGGCAGGGCACTGAAGCTTTCTTT.

This clonotype was seen a few times. The chain joins TRBV12-3 or TRBV12-4 to TRBJ2-1; 7 bases are shared with TRBD2. V was pared by 5 bases and J by 2 bases, with 6 bases of the junction left unmatched. The CDR3 contains 15 residues. The CDR3 protein is CASSRAGRAYNEQFF. The CDR3 DNA sequence: TGTGCCAGCAGTAGGGCAGGGAGGGCCTACAATGAGCAGTTCTTC.

This chain uses TRBV29-1 with TRBJ2-3; 11 nucleotides match TRBD2. This CDR3 is 14 amino acids long. Trimming took 5 bases from V and 6 from J; bases not matched to a gene: 7. CDR1 is SQVTM, CDR2 ANQGSEA, per germline. CDR3 loop: CSVQLAGVSDTQYF. CDR3 in DNA: TGCAGCGTTCAACTAGCGGGGGTTTCGGATACGCAGTATTTT.

This clonotype was detected a few times. The chain has TRBV7-3 and TRBJ1-1; 9 positions agree with TRBD1. The CDR3 is made up of 17 amino acids. Looked up from germline, CDR1 is SGHTA and CDR2 is FQGTGA. Trimming at V came to 7 bases and at J to 5 bases, leaving 17 bases not matched to a gene. The CDR3 protein is CASTPFGATGGRTEAFF. The CDR3 DNA sequence: TGTGCCAGCACCCCTTTCGGGGCGACAGGGGGACGGACTGAAGCTTTCTTT.

In its sample, this clonotype was seen a few times. V gene TRBV24-1 combines with J gene TRBJ2-5; 10 bases agree with TRBD1. The CDR3 contains 16 residues. The germline V gene has CDR1 KGHDR and CDR2 SFDVKD. Trimming at V came to 3 bases and at J to 2 bases, leaving 5 bases not matched to a gene. The DNA of the CDR3 is TGTGCCACCAGTGATCCGAGGACAGGGGGGCAAGAGACCCAGTACTTC. Translating gives CATSDPRTGGQETQYF.

This clonotype has only a few counts. The V and J genes are TRBV6-6 and TRBJ2-2; D may be TRBD1 (7 bases). V was cut by 6 bases and J by 7 bases, with 21 bases left in between. CDR3 size: 16 residues. The V gene's germline CDR1 is MNHNY and CDR2 SVGAGI (reference sequence). The CDR3 region has the DNA TGTGCCAGCAGCCCCCTTCAGGGGGGCGCGGGCGGGGAGCTGTTTTTT. Translation: CASSPLQGGAGGELFF.

The gene calls are TRBV24-1 and TRBJ2-3; D not certain. Looked up from germline, CDR1 is KGHDR and CDR2 is SFDVKD. The CDR3 is 13 residues long. Trimming left V 6 bases short and J 0 bases short, with 6 bases between. The CDR3 nucleotides are TGTGCCACCAGTCTACCCAGCACAGATACGCAGTATTTT. Translated: CATSLPSTDTQYF.

This clonotype was counted only a few times. The gene calls are TRBV4-1 and TRBJ1-5, with 7 bases that match TRBD1. This CDR3 is 15 amino acids long. CDR1 and CDR2 from the germline V gene are MGHRA and YSYEKL. V trimming: 0 bases; J trimming: 5 bases; junction bases outside the gene matches: 4. The CDR3, as DNA: TGCGCCAGCAGCCAAGAAGTCACAGGGGATCAGCCCCAGCATTTT. Translating it yields CASSQEVTGDQPQHF.

The CDR3 sequence is CASSESKRATGELFF. Here the CDR3 DNA reads TGTGCCAGCAGTGAATCCAAAAGGGCCACCGGGGAGCTGTTTTTT. The chain combines TRBV2 with TRBJ2-2; D remains ambiguous. V dropped 2 bases and J dropped 4 bases, with 11 bases sitting between them. CDR3 length: 15 residues. Looked up from germline, CDR1 is SNHLY and CDR2 is FYNNEI. The complete variable domain, with remaining parts taken from reference TRBV2 and TRBJ2-2, reads EPEVTQTPSHQVTQMGQEVILRCVPISNHLYFYWYRQILGQKVEFLVSFYNNEISEKSEIFDDQFSVERPDGSNFTLKIRSTKLEDSAMYFCASSESKRATGELFFGEGSRLTVL.

Only a few counts were recorded for this clonotype. The V and J genes are TRBV10-3 and TRBJ2-2; possible D gene TRBD1, 5 bases. V was clipped by 7 bases and J by 0 bases, with 15 bases between them. Germline V lookup: CDR1 ENHRY, CDR2 SYGVKD. The CDR3 consists of 16 residues. The CDR3 DNA follows: TGTGCCATCAAAAAAGAACAGGCCTCGAACACCGGGGAGCTGTTTTTT. Its protein is CAIKKEQASNTGELFF.

Ten or more counts support this clonotype. V usage is TRBV27 and J usage is TRBJ2-7, with D maybe TRBD1 (5 bases). The CDR3 is made up of 15 amino acids. V lost 6 bases and J lost 2, with 17 bases in between. Germline CDR1 is MNHEY and CDR2 is SMNVEV (reference sequence). The CDR3 coding sequence is TGTGCCAGCAGCCCCAGGGCAGGCAGTCCCTACGAGCAGTACGTC. Amino acids: CASSPRAGSPYEQYV.